Presented here are 18 T cell receptor beta chains from one specimen sequenced in a study of T cells after yellow fever vaccination (dated by TCRdb to between 2017 and 2020). The library was made by 5' RACE. The sequencer was an Illumina NovaSeq 6000. Using fastp trimming at Q25 and MiXCR clonotype assembly, TCRdb reanalyzed the public sequencing data and kept in-frame beta chains. CDR3 protein duplicates are merged, each entry listing the most common genes and DNA. Recorded for this sample are about 310,000 distinct CDR3 sequences; around 4% of them occurred a single time. Together, the top ten hold around 20% of the sample. The sample's treatment or condition label, decoded: live attenuated yellow fever vaccine strain. Sequences were derived from PBMCs, sampled on the day of the yellow fever booster vaccination. The receptors were gathered from a man aged 18 to 29 who received the YFV17D yellow fever vaccine.

This clonotype occurred many times. The V and J genes are TRBV20-1 and TRBJ2-3; no clear D gene. CDR1 is DFQATT and CDR2 is SNEGSKA in the germline V gene (reference sequence). The ends were cut back, 2 bases at V and 0 bases at J, with 15 bases in the middle. This CDR3 has 16 amino acids. CDR3 sequence (DNA): TGCAGTGCTAGACACCGACTGGCCCTGAGCACAGATACGCAGTATTTT. This codes for CSARHRLALSTDTQYF.

This clonotype was counted between two and nine times. The chain employs TRBV5-1 and TRBJ2-3; D may be TRBD1 (5 bases). Deletions cut 2 bases from V and 2 bases from J, with 9 bases between. CDR1 SGHRS and CDR2 YFSETQ come from the germline V gene. This CDR3 spans 14 amino acids. In DNA form, the CDR3 reads TGCGCCAGCAGCTTTGGACAAGTCACAGATACGCAGTATTTT. Protein sequence: CASSFGQVTDTQYF. The whole variable domain, filled in from reference TRBV5-1 and TRBJ2-3, reads KAGVTQTPRYLIKTRGQQVTLSCSPISGHRSVSWYQQTPGQGLQFLFEYFSETQRNKGNFPGRFSGRQFSNSRSEMNVSTLELGDSALYLCASSFGQVTDTQYFGPGTRLTVL.

This clonotype was picked up a small number of times. V usage is TRBV7-9 and J usage is TRBJ2-2; TRBD1 matches at 7 bases. Losses at the gene ends were 6 bases for V and 6 bases for J; bases not matched to a gene: 7. Germline CDR1 SEHNR, CDR2 FQNEAQ (reference sequence). This CDR3 has 14 amino acids. Here the CDR3 reads CASRRQGDSGELFF. In DNA form, the CDR3 reads TGTGCCAGCAGGAGGCAGGGGGATTCCGGGGAGCTGTTTTTT.

The table lists this clonotype with many counts. The chain combines TRBV12-5 with TRBJ2-4; possibly TRBD2 for D (6 bases). Germline V gives CDR1 LGHNT, CDR2 FRNRAP. The CDR3 has 15 amino acids. V lost 3 bases and J lost 0, with 9 bases in between. CDR3 amino acids: CASGLGTPAKNIQYF. In nucleotides, the CDR3 is TGTGCTAGTGGTTTAGGGACTCCAGCCAAAAACATTCAGTACTTC.

V usage is TRBV7-9 and J usage is TRBJ2-3; no clear D. This CDR3 comprises 14 residues. Germline V gene lookup returns CDR1 SEHNR and CDR2 FQNEAQ (reference sequence). The V end lost 6 bases, the J end lost 2 bases, and 12 bases lay between the germline ends. CDR3 amino acids: CASSSRVLTDTQYF. The CDR3 DNA reads as TGTGCCAGCAGTTCCCGGGTCCTCACAGATACGCAGTATTTT.

CDR3 nucleotide sequence: TGTGCCAGCAGCTTTGCCAGGGTCGGAGAGACCCAGTACTTC. Residues: CASSFARVGETQYF. The gene calls are TRBV5-6 and TRBJ2-5; possibly TRBD1 for D (5 bases). Germline loops: CDR1 SGHDT, CDR2 YYEEEE. The CDR3 sequence is 14 residues long. V was pared by 2 bases and J by 4 bases, with 12 bases between.

This clonotype was seen many times. V usage is TRBV7-2 and J usage is TRBJ2-4, with TRBD2 matching over 8 bases. V lost 4 bases to trimming and J lost 0 bases; unmatched junction nucleotides: 5. This CDR3 comprises 16 residues. In germline, CDR1 is SGHTA, CDR2 FQGNSA. This CDR3 reads CASSSRGGLAKNIQYF. CDR3 nucleotides: TGTGCCAGCAGCTCCCGGGGGGGGCTAGCCAAAAACATTCAGTACTTC.

This clonotype was observed at least ten times. The chain links TRBV5-1 to TRBJ1-3; tentative D call: TRBD1 (6 bases). Germline-derived CDR1 and CDR2 are SGHRS and YFSETQ. V was trimmed by 0 bases and J by 2 bases, leaving 12 bases between them. The CDR3 is made up of 16 amino acids. This chain's CDR3 is CASSLGGRQTGNTIYF. The CDR3 DNA is TGCGCCAGCAGCTTGGGGGGGCGACAGACTGGAAACACCATATATTTT.

The chain has TRBV4-3 and TRBJ2-2, with D possibly matching TRBD2 (5 bases). V lost 9 bases, J lost 6 bases, and 14 bases lay in between. CDR1 is LGHNA and CDR2 is YSLEER in the germline V gene. The CDR3 contains 13 residues. DNA for the CDR3: TGCGCCAGGGCTCGGGGTGGGTCCGGGGAGCTGTTTTTT. This gives the protein CARARGGSGELFF.

This clonotype has more than one count but fewer than ten. The J gene is TRBJ2-1, the V gene TRBV11-3; no definite D call. Germline assignment: CDR1 SGHNT and CDR2 YENEEA. V lost 0 bases, J lost 7 bases, and 7 bases lay in between. CDR3 size: 13 residues. The CDR3 region is CASSLDRANEQFF. DNA for the CDR3: TGTGCCAGCAGCTTAGATAGGGCTAATGAGCAGTTCTTC.

The chain carries TRBV24-1 and TRBJ2-1, with 7 bases that match TRBD1. The germline gives CDR1 KGHDR, CDR2 SFDVKD. The CDR3 spans 13 residues. Germline trimming cut 3 bases from V and 14 bases from J; bases unmatched to any gene: 9. In nucleotides, the CDR3 is TGTGCCACCAGTGATCTTGGTACAGGGGAAGAGTTCTTC. Translated: CATSDLGTGEEFF.

The CDR3 DNA is TGTGCCAGCAGTTACTCCCTCTCGGGGGAAGAGACCCAGTACTTC. Translated: CASSYSLSGEETQYF. V usage is TRBV6-5 and J usage is TRBJ2-5, with D maybe TRBD2 (6 bases). Germline lookup yields CDR1 MNHEY and CDR2 SVGAGI. Trimming shortened V by 0 bases and J by 3 bases, and 11 bases separated the two germline ends. This CDR3 has 15 amino acids.

The table lists this clonotype with many counts. This sequence joins TRBV5-4 and TRBJ1-1; D might be TRBD1 (5 bases). Germline CDR1 is SGHNT and CDR2 is YYREEE (reference sequence). The ends were cut back, 4 bases at V and 4 bases at J, with 14 bases in the middle. This CDR3 has 14 amino acids. The DNA of the CDR3 is TGTGCCAGCAGCGGTGAGGTAGGGGTCACTGAAGCTTTCTTT. This codes for CASSGEVGVTEAFF.

This clonotype was seen a single time. The chain links TRBV19 to TRBJ2-3, with D uncertain. Trimming left V 3 bases short and J 2 bases short, with 12 bases between. Germline V CDR1 and CDR2: LNHDA, SQIVND (reference sequence). The CDR3 has 15 residues. The CDR3 is CASSMGPGFTDTQYF. The DNA for the CDR3 is TGTGCCAGTAGTATGGGTCCAGGCTTCACAGATACGCAGTATTTT.

In its sample, this clonotype was seen many times. The chain employs TRBV27 and TRBJ2-7, with D perhaps given as TRBD1 or TRBD2 (5 bases each). There are 15 residues in the CDR3. Per the germline V gene, CDR1 is MNHEY and CDR2 is SMNVEV (reference sequence). V shed 6 bases and J shed 3 bases, with 18 bases lying between them. The CDR3 bases are TGTGCCAGCAGGCGCCAACCGGGGCCAGGCTACGAGCAGTACTTC. Amino acid sequence: CASRRQPGPGYEQYF.

In this sample, this clonotype turned up many times. This chain joins TRBV5-1 and TRBJ2-5; D gene ambiguous. V dropped 0 bases and J dropped 5 bases, with 11 bases sitting between them. Germline loops: CDR1 SGHRS, CDR2 YFSETQ. CDR3 length: 14 residues. The CDR3 reads CASSLDTQMETQYF. The CDR3 DNA sequence: TGCGCCAGCAGCTTGGATACACAGATGGAGACCCAGTACTTC. The variable domain in full, completed from reference TRBV5-1 and TRBJ2-5, reads KAGVTQTPRYLIKTRGQQVTLSCSPISGHRSVSWYQQTPGQGLQFLFEYFSETQRNKGNFPGRFSGRQFSNSRSEMNVSTLELGDSALYLCASSLDTQMETQYFGPGTRLLVL.

This clonotype came up many times. The V call is TRBV7-2, the J call TRBJ2-3; 9 positions match TRBD2. Germline V CDR1 and CDR2: SGHTA, FQGNSA. After removal of 5 bases from V and 4 bases from J, the junction contained 7 bases not matched to a gene. The CDR3 sequence is 15 residues long. The CDR3 loop is CASSPGTSSPDTQYF. The CDR3 region has the DNA TGTGCCAGCAGCCCCGGGACTAGCAGCCCAGATACGCAGTATTTT.

This chain connects TRBV12-3 or TRBV12-4 to TRBJ2-7, with 8 bases that match TRBD1. The CDR3 runs to 13 residues. The V and J ends lost 6 bases and 6 bases, in that order; junction bases with no gene match: 7. The CDR3: CASSLRGRGEQYV. Here the CDR3 DNA reads TGTGCCAGCAGCCTCAGGGGGCGAGGCGAGCAGTACGTC.